These T cell receptor beta chains were read from a single sample in a study of blood T cell repertoires in COVID-19. Generated by immunoSEQ multiplex PCR, the TCRdb table keeps only in-frame clones and is missing some. This table holds about 420,000 clones, roughly 90% found once. Sequencing input: peripheral blood. These receptors were collected from a man younger than 30 with COVID-19, enrolled during active disease. CDR3s include the opening cysteine and the closing phenylalanine or tryptophan. D genes are given only for firm matches. Size values are once, few and many counts, or a class for expanded clones, and some rows have none.

D	J	V	size	CDR3	DNA
TRBD2	TRBJ2-7	TRBV6-1	NA	CASSEGLAGSYEQYF	TGTGCCAGCAGTGAAGGACTAGCGGGCTCCTACGAGCAGTACTTC
TRBD2	TRBJ2-3	TRBV3-1/TRBV3-2	NA	CASSQDPGLAGGPDTQYF	TGTGCCAGCAGCCAAGATCCTGGGCTAGCGGGAGGGCCAGATACGCAGTATTTT
TRBD1	TRBJ2-5	TRBV11-2	NA	CASSLDPGGETQYF	TGTGCCAGCAGCTTAGACCCAGGGGGCGAGACCCAGTACTTC
NA	TRBJ2-1	TRBV20-1	NA	CSGNRVNEQFF	TGCAGTGGCAACAGGGTCAATGAGCAGTTCTTC
NA	TRBJ1-1	TRBV6-1	NA	CASSGLPGQMNTEAFF	TGTGCCAGCAGTGGCCTCCCGGGACAAATGAACACTGAAGCTTTCTTT
TRBD2	TRBJ2-5	TRBV7-9	NA	CASSNFVGGSQETQYF	TGTGCCAGCAGCAACTTTGTCGGGGGGTCCCAAGAGACCCAGTACTTC
NA	TRBJ2-7	TRBV11-1	NA	CASSGVTGRLPYEQYF	TGTGCCAGCAGCGGCGTGACAGGAAGGTTACCCTACGAGCAGTACTTC
NA	TRBJ1-1	TRBV5-1	NA	CASSPNPRVFQIPDTEAFF	TGCGCCAGCAGCCCAAACCCCCGCGTATTCCAAATACCTGACACTGAAGCTTTCTTT
NA	TRBJ2-3	TRBV19	NA	CASKSGSTDTQYF	TGTGCCAGTAAATCGGGGAGCACAGATACGCAGTATTTT
NA	TRBJ2-2	TRBV29-1	NA	CTARGNTGELFF	TGCACCGCGAGGGGGAACACCGGGGAGCTGTTTTTT
TRBD1	TRBJ2-7	TRBV4-1	NA	CASSSLPGQGFEQYF	TGCGCCAGCAGCTCCTTACCGGGACAGGGCTTCGAGCAGTACTTC
NA	TRBJ2-2	TRBV19	few	CASSMLASPNTGELFF	TGTGCCAGTAGTATGTTGGCTAGCCCGAACACCGGGGAGCTGTTTTTT
TRBD1	TRBJ1-2	TRBV5-1	NA	CASSGGTVPGDYGYTF	TGCGCCAGCAGCGGAGGGACAGTCCCGGGGGACTATGGCTACACCTTC
TRBD1	TRBJ2-5	TRBV5-4	NA	CASSPGTGGQETQYF	TGTGCCAGCAGCCCTGGGACAGGGGGACAAGAGACCCAGTACTTC
TRBD2	TRBJ2-1	TRBV27	NA	CASSLGLAGYNEQFF	TGTGCCAGCAGTTTAGGCCTAGCGGGATACAATGAGCAGTTCTTC
TRBD2	TRBJ2-1	TRBV19	NA	CASSVGLAGGNEQFF	TGTGCCAGTAGTGTGGGACTAGCGGGTGGCAATGAGCAGTTCTTC
TRBD1	TRBJ1-4	TRBV5-4	NA	CASSKDRGEAGEKLFF	TGTGCCAGCAGCAAGGACAGGGGAGAAGCGGGTGAAAAACTGTTTTTT
NA	TRBJ2-3	TRBV6-6	NA	CASSRSFARDTQYF	TGTGCCAGCAGCCGTAGCTTCGCACGGGATACGCAGTATTTT
NA	TRBJ2-3	TRBV19	NA	CASSHGRLTTDTQYF	TGTGCCAGTAGCCATGGGAGACTTACCACAGATACGCAGTATTTT
TRBD1	TRBJ2-1	TRBV6-1	NA	CASSEAWDSYNEQFF	TGTGCCAGCAGTGAAGCCTGGGACAGCTACAATGAGCAGTTCTTC
NA	TRBJ1-2	TRBV19	NA	CASTRDIVNGYTF	TGTGCCAGTACCCGGGACATAGTCAATGGCTACACCTTC
NA	TRBJ2-7	TRBV5-3	NA	CATSAQNYEQYF	TGTGCCACCTCCGCCCAGAACTACGAGCAGTACTTC
TRBD2	TRBJ2-5	TRBV9	NA	CASSATPGLDAETQYF	TGTGCCAGCAGCGCTACTCCGGGACTAGACGCAGAGACCCAGTACTTC
NA	TRBJ1-5	TRBV2	once	CASRVRHEQPQHF	TGTGCCAGCAGGGTCAGGCACGAACAGCCCCAGCATTTT
NA	TRBJ2-5	TRBV7-3	once	CASSEGAGTQYF	TGTGCCAGCAGTGAGGGAGCGGGGACCCAGTACTTC
NA	TRBJ1-6	TRBV6-5	NA	CASSPPGLGNSPLHF	TGTGCCAGCAGTCCACCGGGACTGGGAAATTCACCCCTCCACTTT
TRBD2	TRBJ2-2	TRBV9	NA	CASSVLAGDPGELFF	TGTGCCAGCAGCGTACTAGCGGGAGATCCCGGGGAGCTGTTTTTT
NA	TRBJ1-1	TRBV18	NA	CASSPSGVTEAFF	TGTGCCAGCTCACCATCAGGGGTGACTGAAGCTTTCTTT
TRBD1	TRBJ2-6	TRBV3-1/TRBV3-2	NA	CASSQDLGQGTGANVLTF	TGTGCCAGCAGCCAAGATTTGGGACAGGGGACCGGGGCCAACGTCCTGACTTTC
NA	TRBJ2-3	TRBV6-5	NA	CASSRLGPSTDTQYF	TGTGCCAGCAGCAGACTAGGGCCGAGCACAGATACGCAGTATTTT
TRBD2	TRBJ2-7	TRBV27	NA	CASSPRGSGEYEQYF	TGTGCCAGCAGTCCTAGGGGTAGCGGGGAATACGAGCAGTACTTC
TRBD1	TRBJ1-1	TRBV5-4	NA	CASSLEGQPNTEAFF	TGTGCCAGCAGCTTGGAGGGACAGCCGAACACTGAAGCTTTCTTT
NA	TRBJ2-1	TRBV14	NA	CASSQLEQAYNEQFF	TGTGCCAGCAGCCAACTCGAACAGGCGTACAATGAGCAGTTCTTC
NA	TRBJ2-1	TRBV15	NA	CATSRDRGSGGDEQFF	TGTGCCACCAGCAGAGATAGAGGATCGGGGGGCGATGAGCAGTTCTTC
TRBD2	TRBJ2-2	TRBV27	NA	CASSLGGLLDTGELFF	TGTGCCAGCAGTTTAGGGGGACTATTAGACACCGGGGAGCTGTTTTTT
TRBD1	TRBJ1-2	TRBV5-6	NA	CASSLGGQRDYGYTF	TGTGCCAGCAGCTTGGGGGGACAGAGGGACTATGGCTACACCTTC
NA	TRBJ1-3	TRBV18	NA	CASSPSVVRGNTIYF	TGTGCCAGCTCACCCTCGGTAGTGAGAGGAAACACCATATATTTT
NA	TRBJ1-3	TRBV2	NA	CASSLGNTIYF	TGTGCCAGCAGTCTCGGAAACACCATATATTTT
TRBD2	TRBJ2-3	TRBV6-5	NA	CASSPTSGSTDTQYF	TGTGCCAGCAGTCCGACTAGCGGGTCTACAGATACGCAGTATTTT
NA	TRBJ2-7	TRBV7-9	NA	CASSRGSYEQYF	TGTGCCAGCAGTCGGGGCTCCTACGAGCAGTACTTC
NA	TRBJ2-3	TRBV27	NA	CASSWDTVTDTQYF	TGTGCTAGCAGTTGGGACACAGTCACAGATACGCAGTATTTT
NA	TRBJ2-1	TRBV25-1	NA	CASSDARRNEQFF	TGTGCCAGCAGTGATGCCCGCCGGAATGAGCAGTTCTTC
NA	TRBJ1-1	TRBV5-1	NA	CASSLAGRTANMNTEAFF	TGCGCCAGCAGCTTGGCAGGGCGGACAGCGAACATGAACACTGAAGCTTTCTTT
NA	TRBJ2-1	TRBV5-1	NA	CASSWGWNNEQFF	TGCGCCAGCAGTTGGGGCTGGAATAATGAGCAGTTCTTC
NA	TRBJ2-3	TRBV27	NA	CASSFKWGQGTDTQYF	TGTGCCAGCAGTTTCAAGTGGGGCCAGGGCACAGATACGCAGTATTTT
TRBD1	TRBJ1-2	TRBV14	NA	CASSQGATGRGYTF	TGTGCCAGCAGCCAAGGGGCGACAGGGAGGGGCTACACCTTC
NA	TRBJ2-2	TRBV18	NA	CASSQLGGRSTGELFF	TGTGCCAGCTCACAGCTCGGGGGGCGCAGCACCGGGGAGCTGTTTTTT
TRBD1	TRBJ2-7	TRBV7-3	NA	CASSFGTGSNEQYF	TGTGCCAGCAGCTTCGGGACAGGGAGCAACGAGCAGTACTTC
NA	TRBJ1-2	TRBV11-2	NA	CASSLDPRQDGYTF	TGTGCCAGCAGCTTAGATCCCCGACAGGATGGCTACACCTTC
NA	TRBJ1-2	TRBV5-4	NA	CASSYSGDGYTF	TGTGCCAGCAGCTATTCCGGGGATGGCTACACCTTC
NA	TRBJ1-6	TRBV5-8	NA	CASSLVPLRGSGSPLHF	TGTGCCAGCAGCTTGGTCCCCCTTCGGGGAAGTGGCTCACCCCTCCACTTT
NA	TRBJ2-1	TRBV7-9	NA	CASSLDSRAGEQFF	TGTGCCAGCAGCTTAGATTCGCGGGCTGGGGAGCAGTTCTTC
NA	TRBJ1-6	TRBV5-4	NA	CASSLGVSNSPLHF	TGTGCCAGCAGCTTGGGGGTTAGCAATTCACCCCTCCACTTT
TRBD2	TRBJ2-3	TRBV10-1	NA	CASSSSGVTDTQYF	TGCGCCAGCAGTTCTAGCGGGGTCACAGATACGCAGTATTTT
NA	TRBJ2-5	TRBV11-3	NA	CASSLGVSETQYF	TGTGCCAGCAGCTTAGGAGTTTCGGAGACCCAGTACTTC
NA	TRBJ1-2	TRBV19	NA	CASTLFRGRGYGYTF	TGTGCCAGTACCCTATTCCGGGGGAGAGGCTATGGCTACACCTTC
NA	TRBJ2-5	TRBV7-9	once	CASSSNTRETQYF	TGTGCCAGCAGCTCAAACACCCGAGAGACCCAGTACTTC